A single T cell receptor (beta chain) is shown here with its context. This sample is part of a study of blood T cell repertoires in COVID-19. CDR1 LGHDT and CDR2 YNNKEL come from the germline V gene (reference sequence). The J segment lost 4 bases and the V segment lost 1 base, leaving 8 bases of the junction unmatched. The CDR3 totals 16 residues. Produced via immunoSEQ multiplex PCR; TCRdb's table is partial and in-frame only. The sample carries approximately 230,000 clones, around 88% recorded once. The sequence derives from an elderly man with acute or convalescent COVID-19. The sequenced material came from peripheral blood. This sequence joins TRBV3-1 (or the pseudogene TRBV3-2) and TRBJ1-2; 8 bases match TRBD1. CDR3: CASSQGQGASGYGYTF. The CDR3 DNA is TGTGCCAGCAGCCAAGGGCAGGGGGCGAGCGGCTATGGCTACACCTTC.